This T cell receptor beta chain is from a study of tumor-infiltrating lymphocytes in localized non-small cell lung cancer. Study-wide results and limits: Immunotypes IM1 and IM2 had similar TCR-derived T-cell fractions.

The table came from immunoSEQ multiplex PCR; TCRdb's copy has only in-frame clones and leaves some out. The sample holds some 8,000 clones, 65% to 85% seen once. About this clone itself: Its specificity is unknown.

Germline CDR1 MNHEY, CDR2 SMNVEV (reference sequence). The ends were cut back, 4 bases at V and 0 bases at J, with 6 bases in the middle. This CDR3 is built from 13 residues. The sequence derives from a human donor with non-small cell lung cancer. The chain has TRBV27 and TRBJ1-1; the D is unclear. The sample taken for sequencing was uninvolved lung tissue not adjacent to the tumor. The CDR3 DNA sequence: TGTGCCAGCAGTTCGACTGTGAACACTGAAGCTTTCTTT. Residues: CASSSTVNTEAFF.